This T cell receptor (beta chain) was sequenced for a study of cytomegalovirus exposure and HLA in healthy donors. Study-wide results and limits: A later analysis found common viral pathogens apparently linked to several of the most significant clusters. The authors later linked a missense DCLRE1C variant to TCR beta V- and J-gene trimming.

In regard to this clone: Its antigen is not identified.

It was with 60 Vbeta and 13 Jbeta primers that the PCR ran. The protocol was immunoSEQ multiplex PCR, while the TCRdb copy is restricted to in-frame clones and leaves out a portion. The data show roughly 100,000 clones, with just under 80% seen just once and about 3.3% held by the top ten. Sequenced material: PBMCs. This TCR came from a woman aged 35 to 49 in good health and CMV-seronegative.

In nucleotides, the CDR3 is TGTGCCAGCAGCATACAGGGTTTATCTAATGAAAAACTGTTTTTT. It is translated as CASSIQGLSNEKLFF. This chain connects TRBV9 to TRBJ1-4, with TRBD1 as a possible D gene (6 bases). V lost 4 bases, J lost 3 bases, and 13 bases lay in between. The germline gives CDR1 SGDLS, CDR2 YYNGEE. The CDR3 length is 15 residues.